The T cell receptor (beta chain) under discussion was sequenced for a study of blood T cell repertoires in COVID-19. Exposed participants came across a COVID-19 case within 2 weeks before study entry. Methods used by the authors: Reference gene primer amplification gave estimated nucleated cell counts. Libraries were prepared by immunoSEQ multiplex PCR; TCRdb keeps only in-frame clonotypes and omits some of them. D and trimming come from the DNA, and the V and J calls and clone size come from that table. The repertoire has about 350,000 clones, about nine tenths of them found once; the top ten carry about 0.94%. The CDR3 totals 14 residues. Germline V CDR1 and CDR2: SQVTM, ANQGSEA. V was pared by 6 bases and J by 0 bases, with 8 bases of the junction left unmatched.

This rearrangement joins TRBV29-1 to TRBJ2-7, with 7 positions matching TRBD1. This sequence was found in a young woman who had been exposed to COVID-19. The material sequenced was PBMCs or T cells enriched from blood (not recorded which). The CDR3 DNA is TGCAGCGTCCTAAGGGACAGTTCCTCCTACGAGCAGTACTTC. Translation gives CSVLRDSSSYEQYF.